Listed here are 5 T cell receptor beta chains from one sample, sequenced in a study of blood T cell repertoires in COVID-19. Libraries were prepared by immunoSEQ multiplex PCR; TCRdb keeps only in-frame clonotypes and omits some of them. The data contain about 370,000 clones, approximately 92% of them singletons. The sequenced sample consisted of PBMCs or T cells enriched from blood (not recorded which). The receptor source for this set is a man between 18 and 29 years old who had recovered from COVID-19.

This chain joins TRBV19 and TRBJ1-1; possibly TRBD1 for D (6 bases). The CDR3 spans 14 residues. Germline CDR1 and CDR2: LNHDA and SQIVND (reference sequence). V shed 6 bases and J shed 0 bases, with 11 bases lying between them. The CDR3 sequence is CASRTGTMNTEAFF. CDR3 nucleotides: TGTGCCAGTAGAACAGGGACCATGAACACTGAAGCTTTCTTT. Based on the CDR3 plus reference TRBV19 and TRBJ1-1, the full variable domain is DGGITQSPKYLFRKEGQNVTLSCEQNLNHDAMYWYRQDPGQGLRLIYYSQIVNDFQKGDIAEGYSVSREKKESFPLTVTSAQKNPTAFYLCASRTGTMNTEAFFGQGTRLTVV.

The chain is built from TRBV5-4 and TRBJ2-7; D is possibly TRBD2 (6 bases). V was pared by 4 bases and J by 6 bases, with 14 bases between. CDR1 is SGHNT, CDR2 YYREEE, per germline (reference sequence). This CDR3 has 13 amino acids. The CDR3: CASSRERFGEQYF. DNA of the CDR3: TGTGCCAGCAGCCGGGAGCGCTTTGGCGAGCAGTACTTC.

The table lists this clone with a count of one. The chain uses TRBV5-1 and TRBJ1-1, with D maybe TRBD1 (6 bases). V was trimmed by 4 bases and J by 6 bases, leaving 19 bases between them. CDR1 and CDR2 (germline): SGHRS, YFSETQ. The CDR3 has 15 residues. The CDR3: CASSLLGALGAEAFF. In DNA, the CDR3 is TGCGCCAGCAGCCTGCTGGGGGCTCTGGGCGCTGAAGCTTTCTTT.

In nucleotides, the CDR3 is TGCGCCAGCAGCTTGGGTCCAGAAAGTGAAAAACTGTTTTTT. Its protein product is CASSLGPESEKLFF. V and J are TRBV5-1 and TRBJ1-4; no definite D call. Germline CDR1 SGHRS, CDR2 YFSETQ. The CDR3 has 14 amino acids. Trimming took 0 bases from V and 7 from J, leaving 10 bases between them.

This chain joins TRBV5-4 and TRBJ2-7, with D perhaps matching TRBD1 (6 bases). CDR1 and CDR2 from the germline V gene are SGHNT and YYREEE (reference sequence). The CDR3 consists of 14 residues. V shed 4 bases and J shed 2 bases, with 13 bases lying between them. In DNA, the CDR3 is TGTGCCAGCAGCGTACAGGGTTCACCCTACGAGCAGTACTTC. This gives the protein CASSVQGSPYEQYF.